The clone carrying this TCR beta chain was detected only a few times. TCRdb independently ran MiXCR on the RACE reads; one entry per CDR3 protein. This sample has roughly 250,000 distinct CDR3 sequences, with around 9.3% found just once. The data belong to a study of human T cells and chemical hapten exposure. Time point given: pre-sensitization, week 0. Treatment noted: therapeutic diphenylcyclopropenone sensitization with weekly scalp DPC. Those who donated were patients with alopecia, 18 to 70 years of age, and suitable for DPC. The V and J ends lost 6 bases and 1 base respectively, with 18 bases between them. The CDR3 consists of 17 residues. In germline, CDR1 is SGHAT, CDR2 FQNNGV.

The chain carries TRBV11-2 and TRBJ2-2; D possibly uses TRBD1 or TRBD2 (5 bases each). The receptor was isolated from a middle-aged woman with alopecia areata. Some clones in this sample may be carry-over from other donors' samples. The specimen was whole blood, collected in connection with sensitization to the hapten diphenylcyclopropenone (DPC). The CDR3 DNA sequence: TGTGCCAGCAGTCATCCCCCGGGGACGGTGAACACCGGGGAGCTGTTTTTT. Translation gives CASSHPPGTVNTGELFF.